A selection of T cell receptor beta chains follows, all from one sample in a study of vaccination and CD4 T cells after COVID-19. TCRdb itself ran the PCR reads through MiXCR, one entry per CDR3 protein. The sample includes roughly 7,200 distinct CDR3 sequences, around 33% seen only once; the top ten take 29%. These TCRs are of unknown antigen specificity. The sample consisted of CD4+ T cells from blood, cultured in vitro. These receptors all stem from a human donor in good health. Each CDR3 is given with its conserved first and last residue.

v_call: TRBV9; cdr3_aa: CASSVETQYF
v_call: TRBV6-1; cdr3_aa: CASRGQITPGANVLTF
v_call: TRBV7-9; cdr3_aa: CASSFGQTNSPLHF
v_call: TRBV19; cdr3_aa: CASNSHGGETQYF
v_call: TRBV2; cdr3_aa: CASSQQGAGSPLHF
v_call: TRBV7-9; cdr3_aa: CASSSWWGGQSTDTQYF
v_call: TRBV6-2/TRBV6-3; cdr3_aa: CASRPGRVGKETQYF
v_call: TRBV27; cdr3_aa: CASSQLYEAQFF
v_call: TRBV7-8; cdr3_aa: CASSPLYLANYGYTF
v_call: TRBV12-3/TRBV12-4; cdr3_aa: CASSQAVTEAFF
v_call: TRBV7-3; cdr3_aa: CASSLSPSENTEAFF
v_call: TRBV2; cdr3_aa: CASSEGRSTDTQYF
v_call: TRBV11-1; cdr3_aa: CASMEDTEAFF
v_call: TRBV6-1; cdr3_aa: CASTRDSSYGYTF
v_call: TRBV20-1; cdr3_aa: CSPNNNEQFF
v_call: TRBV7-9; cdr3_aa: CASSPDIGKLFF
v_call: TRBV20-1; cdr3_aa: CSASQGASQPQHF
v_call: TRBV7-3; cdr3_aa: CASSIGTVDTGELFF
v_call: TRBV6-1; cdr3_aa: CASSNRDVTEAFF
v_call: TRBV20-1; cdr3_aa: CSGLPSYNEQFF
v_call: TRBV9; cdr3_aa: CASSASTHNEQFF
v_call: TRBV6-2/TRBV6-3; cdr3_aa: CASSLGQGVYQPQHF
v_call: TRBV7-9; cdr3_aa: CASSLSGATEAFF
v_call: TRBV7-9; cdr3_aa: CASSLSGGPYEQYF
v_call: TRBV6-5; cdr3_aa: CASSYSSGGYTF
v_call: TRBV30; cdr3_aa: CAWSVNAGLYGYTF
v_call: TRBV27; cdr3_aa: CASGDSTEAFF
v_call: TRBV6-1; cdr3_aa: CASSEAESGSYNEQFF
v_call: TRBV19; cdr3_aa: CASSIAADTEAFF
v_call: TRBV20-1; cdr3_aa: CSARLRDRASHEQYF
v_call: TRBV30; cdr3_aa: CAWSIPGTYSPLHF
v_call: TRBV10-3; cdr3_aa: CAIGTGNTGELFF
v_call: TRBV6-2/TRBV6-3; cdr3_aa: CASRHVGIAKNIQYF
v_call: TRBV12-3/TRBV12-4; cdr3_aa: CASSLEVSTEAFF
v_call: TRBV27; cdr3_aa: CASSLGQGNQPQHF
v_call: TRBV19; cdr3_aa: CASSLTGRQGQPQHF
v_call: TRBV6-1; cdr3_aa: CASSEAGTHTDTQYF
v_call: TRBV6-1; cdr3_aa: CASSPTSGVYEQYF
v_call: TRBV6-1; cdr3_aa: CASTGTGAQGYTF
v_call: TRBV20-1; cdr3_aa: CSARGGLGGTDTQYF
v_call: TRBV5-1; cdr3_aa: CASGKAGGATDTQYF
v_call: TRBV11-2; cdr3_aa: CASSFGPLRGTEAFF
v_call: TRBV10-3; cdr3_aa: CAISDGAGSYEQYF
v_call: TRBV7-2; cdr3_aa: CASSLVNTDNSPLHF
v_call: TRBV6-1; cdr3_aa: CASRETGESNYGYTF
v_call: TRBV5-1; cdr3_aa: CASSFGGSGTEAFF
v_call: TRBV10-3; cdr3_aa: CAISREQGRHLHF
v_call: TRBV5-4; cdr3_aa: CASSLGIGLNTEAFF
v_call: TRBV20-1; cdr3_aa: CSARGGGINQPQHF
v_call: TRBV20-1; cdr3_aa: CSAPTSGRGETQYF
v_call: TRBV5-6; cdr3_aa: CASSRGVQGTQGLFF
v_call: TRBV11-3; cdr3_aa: CASSSTGLSGNEQFF
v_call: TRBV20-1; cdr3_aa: CSARDTQGRSNQPQHF